The sequence of this T cell receptor (beta chain) was determined in a study of CD8+ T cells in alopecia areata. Findings and caveats of the study: Lesional scalp, notably in alopecia totalis/universalis, had clonality above that of normal scalp. Researchers reported that TCR sharing among patients proved less clear than in mice, possibly HLA-linked.

Germline CDR1 LGHNA, CDR2 YSLEER. CDR3 length: 13 residues. V lost 3 bases and J lost 2, with 8 bases in between. The treatment here: oral pan-JAK inhibitor, 5-10 mg twice daily. With respect to this clone: Its target is unknown.

TCR sequencing used cDNA made by reverse transcription of extracted RNA. Clones were read by immunoSEQ multiplex PCR, and TCRdb kept only the in-frame ones, dropping some. The data hold 95,000 to 110,000 clones, with about 83% observed a single time. Source: CD8+ T cells sorted from blood, taken at week 24, from a patient treated with tofacitinib. This receptor was identified in a human donor with alopecia areata. The chain has TRBV4-3 and TRBJ2-7, with D perhaps TRBD1 (6 bases). The CDR3 is CASSHRQAYEQYF. CDR3 nucleotides: TGCGCCAGCAGCCATAGACAGGCCTACGAGCAGTACTTC.